Listed below are T cell receptor beta chains from one sample, sequenced in a study of blood T cell repertoires in COVID-19. Produced via immunoSEQ multiplex PCR; TCRdb's table is partial and in-frame only. The table has more than 400,000 clones, about 90% seen once. The sequenced sample consisted of PBMCs or T cells enriched from blood (not recorded which). These receptors were collected from a young man who had recovered from COVID-19. Both conserved end residues are part of each CDR3. The D gene is left open where the match is weak. The size entry is marked missing in some rows and otherwise reads once, few, many or a size class.

j_gene,abundance,d_gene,v_gene,CDR3nt,CDR3aa
TRBJ1-2,once,.,TRBV28,TGTGCCAGCAGTACTAGCGATGAGGGCTACACCTTC,CASSTSDEGYTF
TRBJ1-6,once,TRBD1,TRBV28,TGTGCCAGCAGTTTACCCGACAGGGTGGGATCACCCCTCCACTTT,CASSLPDRVGSPLHF
TRBJ2-3,once,.,TRBV15,TGTGCCACCAGCAGAGATGTCCAAGATACGCAGTATTTT,CATSRDVQDTQYF
TRBJ1-5,.,.,TRBV12-3/TRBV12-4,TGTGCCAGCAGTGCCCGAGAGGAACAGCCCCAGCATTTT,CASSAREEQPQHF
TRBJ1-5,.,.,TRBV25-1,TGTGCCAGCAGTGAATCCGGGGTTTATCCGCAGCCCCAGCATTTT,CASSESGVYPQPQHF
TRBJ1-3,.,.,TRBV7-2,TGTGCCAGCAGCCTCTTACCAGGTTCTGGAAACACCATATATTTT,CASSLLPGSGNTIYF
TRBJ2-1,.,.,TRBV13,TGTGCCAGCAGCGGTTTGCGGGGCGCCTCCTACAATGAGCAGTTCTTC,CASSGLRGASYNEQFF
TRBJ1-2,once,.,TRBV28,TGTGCCAGCAGCACGGGGGGTCAGGCAGAAGCTAACTATGGCTACACCTTC,CASSTGGQAEANYGYTF
TRBJ2-2,.,.,TRBV2,TGTGCCAGCAGGAGGGGGACCGGAAACACCGGGGAGCTGTTTTTT,CASRRGTGNTGELFF
TRBJ1-1,.,.,TRBV6-5,TGTGCCAGCACCGAACGGGGGTGGGAAGCTTTCTTT,CASTERGWEAFF
TRBJ2-1,.,TRBD2,TRBV19,TGTGCCAGTAGTTCTTCTAGCGGGCGTCATTCCTACAATGAGCAGTTCTTC,CASSSSSGRHSYNEQFF
TRBJ2-1,.,.,TRBV11-2,TGTGCCAGCAGGCCTGCTAGACGAATTGAGCAGTTCTTC,CASRPARRIEQFF
TRBJ1-2,.,.,TRBV12-3/TRBV12-4,TGTGCCAGCAGTTTCGACGGGAACTATGGCTACACCTTC,CASSFDGNYGYTF
TRBJ2-1,.,TRBD2,TRBV2,TGTGCCACCGGAGGAGGGAAGCGGGGGGCCGGGTACAATGAGCAGTTCTTC,CATGGGKRGAGYNEQFF
TRBJ2-1,.,TRBD2,TRBV10-3,TGTGCCATCAGTGGCGGGGGGTCCAACAATGAGCAGTTCTTC,CAISGGGSNNEQFF
TRBJ1-3,.,TRBD1,TRBV20-1,TGCAGTGCTAGTCCCGGGACAGGCTCTGGAAACACCATATATTTT,CSASPGTGSGNTIYF
TRBJ1-1,.,TRBD1,TRBV11-2,TGTGCCAGCAGCTTAGCCAGGGGGACTGAAGCTTTCTTT,CASSLARGTEAFF
TRBJ2-7,.,.,TRBV30,TGTGCCTGGAGTCCGGGGGTTACCTACGAGCAGTACTTC,CAWSPGVTYEQYF
TRBJ1-5,.,.,TRBV2,TGTGCCAGCAGGAATAACAGGGATAGCAATCAGCCCCAGCATTTT,CASRNNRDSNQPQHF
TRBJ1-1,.,TRBD1,TRBV19,TGTGCCAGTAGAGGACAGGGGGGCACTGAAGCTTTCTTT,CASRGQGGTEAFF
TRBJ1-3,.,TRBD1,TRBV7-9,TGTGCCAGCAGCTTGGCCGTAGCAGGGGGCCCTGGAAACACCATATATTTT,CASSLAVAGGPGNTIYF
TRBJ1-1,.,.,TRBV7-9,TGTGCCAGCAGGAGAGACACTGAAGCTTTCTTT,CASRRDTEAFF
TRBJ1-3,once,TRBD1,TRBV29-1,TGCAGCGTTGGGCCGACAGGGTCTGGAAACACCATATATTTT,CSVGPTGSGNTIYF
TRBJ1-5,few,TRBD1,TRBV7-9,TGTGCCAGCAGCCCCGGACAGGGCGGGCAGCCCCAGCATTTT,CASSPGQGGQPQHF
TRBJ1-1,.,.,TRBV12-5,TGTGCTAGTGGTCCCCCCGGAGTCACTGAAGCTTTCTTT,CASGPPGVTEAFF
TRBJ1-2,.,.,TRBV5-1,TGCGCCAGCAGCTTGACGGAGGCGTCTAACTATGGCTACACCTTC,CASSLTEASNYGYTF
TRBJ1-2,.,.,TRBV5-1,TGCGCCAGCCGGACAGAGGACTATGGCTACACCTTC,CASRTEDYGYTF
TRBJ1-5,.,.,TRBV12-5,TGTGCTAGTGGTCCCTCCGACGGTGCGGGGCCCCAGCATTTT,CASGPSDGAGPQHF
TRBJ1-4,.,.,TRBV5-5,TGTGCCAGCAGCTTGGCAAGGACAGCTAATGAAAAACTGTTTTTT,CASSLARTANEKLFF
TRBJ1-1,.,TRBD1,TRBV19,TGTGCCAGTACTCGTACCGGGACAGGGGATGAAGCTTTCTTT,CASTRTGTGDEAFF
TRBJ2-1,.,.,TRBV11-2,TGTGCCAGCAGCTTAGTAGAGCACAATGAGCAGTTCTTC,CASSLVEHNEQFF
TRBJ1-2,.,TRBD1,TRBV5-4,TGTGCCAGCAGCTTGGCAAATTTCGGACAGGGCACCCATGGCTACACCTTC,CASSLANFGQGTHGYTF
TRBJ2-4,.,.,TRBV9,TGTGCCAGCAGCGTAGGCCCTGGCGGCAACATTCAGTACTTC,CASSVGPGGNIQYF
TRBJ2-2,.,TRBD2,TRBV9,TGTGCCAGCAGCGTAGAACCGGGGGGTAGTTACACCGGGGAGCTGTTTTTT,CASSVEPGGSYTGELFF
TRBJ1-5,few,.,TRBV7-8,TGTGCCAGCAGCTCGGAGGGGCCCCAGCATTTT,CASSSEGPQHF
TRBJ2-3,.,TRBD2,TRBV25-1,TGTGCCAGCAGTGCGCCGGGACTAGCGGGAGTTACGCAGTATTTT,CASSAPGLAGVTQYF
TRBJ1-3,.,.,TRBV3-1/TRBV3-2,TGTGCCAGCAGCCAAGGGGCGGGGGCCTCTGGAAACACCATATATTTT,CASSQGAGASGNTIYF
TRBJ2-2,.,.,TRBV19,TGTGCCAGTAGTATAGGAGGTCTAAGCACCGGGGAGCTGTTTTTT,CASSIGGLSTGELFF
TRBJ1-1,.,.,TRBV19,TGTGCCAGTCACCGTTACGCGGGAGGTGAAGCTTTCTTT,CASHRYAGGEAFF
TRBJ1-4,.,.,TRBV5-1,TGCGCCAGCAGTCGTCGGGGAGGAAATAATGAAAAACTGTTTTTT,CASSRRGGNNEKLFF
TRBJ1-6,.,.,TRBV7-3,TGTGCCAGCAGCTTAACGGCGGGGTCACCCCTCCACTTT,CASSLTAGSPLHF
TRBJ2-1,.,TRBD2,TRBV2,TGTGCCAGCAGTGAACGGCGGGGGGGCGGGAATGAGCAGTTCTTC,CASSERRGGGNEQFF
TRBJ2-1,.,TRBD2,TRBV9,TGTGCCAGCAGCGTAGTGCCAGCGGGAGGGAACGAGCAGTTCTTC,CASSVVPAGGNEQFF
TRBJ2-7,once,.,TRBV5-8,TGTGCCAGCAGCTATCCGGGAGTAGGGGCCCGCTTGGGTGAGCAGTACTTC,CASSYPGVGARLGEQYF